Given below is one TCR beta chain in context. In its sample, this clone was seen once. Its antigen specificity is not known. Per-base qualities were not stored, and no clone one base away is much larger. V lost 4 bases and J lost 8 bases; the stretch between them is 15 bases long. Its CDR3 holds 14 amino acids, cysteine through phenylalanine. The only DNA kept is the CDR3, 42 bases in frame from the first base. Based on the germline V gene, the CDR1 and CDR2 sequences are SGDLS and YYNGEE. The source of the sample is a study of neoadjuvant anti-PD-1 for oral cavity cancer (dated by TCRdb to the early 2020s). In terms of the full investigation: Before curative-intent surgical resection, most patients were given three to four biweekly doses of nivolumab at 3 mg/kg. For patients who did not progress, a fourth nivolumab dose was given around day 43, followed by definitive surgical resection on days 50-56. Under RECIST 1.1, patients with complete response, partial response or stable disease were classed as responders, and patients with progression were classed as non-responders. The parent correlative cohort had eleven to twelve patients and a response rate of 30% to 35%.

The time point label on this specimen signifies: after neoadjuvant nivolumab, at surgical resection. The patients had newly diagnosed stage II-IVA oral cavity squamous cell carcinoma and had not received any prior systemic or radiation treatment. The cohort was made up of patients with locally advanced, HPV-negative oral cavity squamous cell carcinoma. Peripheral blood mononuclear cells were analyzed directly and were not maintained or expanded in culture. The samples were obtained from a longitudinal correlative study of a single-arm phase II trial testing neoadjuvant nivolumab in oral cavity squamous cell carcinoma. Genomic DNA-based TCRbeta sequencing was performed on subject-matched pre- and post-treatment PBMCs and tumors from three responders and three non-responders. Peripheral blood mononuclear cells were collected once before nivolumab treatment and again after treatment, at the time of surgery. The Maxwell RSC DNA from Cells kit was used to extract genomic DNA from PBMCs.

Overall study outcomes, separate from this receptor: After neoadjuvant nivolumab, significantly higher T cell clonality (Gini index) was found within PBMCs in non-responders than in responders. Higher pretreatment blood Treg/Th17 ratios correlated with higher pretreatment blood TCRbeta clonality and lower post-treatment tumor TCRbeta clonality. Only a few patients per response group were included in the TCR analyses, and the authors called for validation in larger cohorts.

For deep sequencing of PBMC libraries, mostly around 520 ng of input genomic DNA was used, and six replicates were run per sample. Following the manufacturer's instructions, the team built TCRbeta libraries using the immunoSEQ hsTCRbeta kit. Sequencing of the completed libraries took place using an Illumina NovaSeq 6000 S4 flow cell after they had been pooled to roughly 2.8 nM. Per the source publication's procedure: The immunoSEQ Analyzer handled quality control and preprocessing of the raw data. The analysis was limited to productive rearrangements, and each clonotype was defined by a unique CDR3 amino acid sequence. Repertoire clonality was estimated as the Gini-Simpson index, which was calculated using the R package tcR. Gini indices were compared with Student's t test, and associations with tumor size change were assessed by Pearson correlation. The table was pulled from immuneACCESS by TCRdb, which kept in-frame rearrangements only. Such tables lose some clones; where checked, under half of the loss comes from unresolved V genes, and the rest has no known cause. V, J and clone size reflect that table, while D and trimming were determined from the DNA. For this sample there are around 65,000 clones; roughly nine tenths appear just once. In total, the top ten clones hold 2.5% to 3% of the sample.

The chain is encoded by TRBV9 joined to TRBJ1-4; no confident D gene assignment can be made. The sequence derives from a person between 35 and 79 years old with oral cavity squamous cell carcinoma. The sequencing used PBMCs, collected after nivolumab (anti-PD-1) treatment. The nucleotide sequence is TGTGCCAGCAGCAAGAGGGCCGTGGGGGAAAAACTGTTTTTT. Translated, it reads CASSKRAVGEKLFF.